This T cell receptor beta chain was sequenced during a study of Ad26.COV2.S vaccination and SARS-CoV-2 variants. Treatment specified: 15 to 20 received Ad26.COV2.S at low or high dose, single or two shots; roughly five received placebo; per-sample allocation not given. Specimens were obtained on day 63 following the first vaccine or placebo injection. This clone was seen only once. Sequencing used immunoSEQ multiplex PCR; TCRdb keeps in-frame clones, though not all of them. The repertoire holds about 350,000 clones, with roughly 84% as singletons. The CDR3 consists of 16 residues. Germline trimming cut 4 bases from V and 3 bases from J; bases unmatched to any gene: 3. CDR1 is SGHRS and CDR2 is YFSETQ in the germline V gene.

The TCR sequence derives from a person aged 18 to 65 who received the Ad26.COV2.S COVID-19 vaccine or a placebo. Sequenced here: peripheral blood, sampled in a trial of Ad26.COV2.S vaccine versus placebo. The genes are TRBV5-1 and TRBJ2-2; 13 nucleotides match TRBD2. The CDR3 DNA reads TGCGCCAGCAGCACGACTAGCGGGGGGTACACCGGGGAGCTGTTTTTT. Translation: CASSTTSGGYTGELFF.